One and the same sample provided the 15 T cell receptor beta chains below, sequenced in a study of cytomegalovirus exposure and HLA in healthy donors (dated by TCRdb to the late 2010s). The library was prepared using the immunoSEQ multiplex PCR assay. The multiplex PCR relied on a mix of 60 forward primers for TCR Vbeta segments and 13 reverse primers for TCR Jbeta segments. The clones in this table, taken by TCRdb from immuneACCESS, are in-frame only. Not every clone is retained; where verified, under half of the shortfall comes from an unresolved V gene, and the cause of the rest is unknown. This sample is represented by more than 90,000 clones; about 75% of them were singletons. The biggest ten clones account for roughly 7% of the sample. The sequenced material came from PBMCs. The receptors derive from a middle-aged man in good health and CMV-seropositive.

In this sample, this clone turned up a few times. The chain combines TRBV27 with TRBJ1-2; 7 bases are a match to TRBD1. This CDR3 region has 16 residues. V was pared by 5 bases and J by 2 bases, with 11 bases of the junction left unmatched. CDR1 is MNHEY, CDR2 SMNVEV, per germline (reference sequence). CDR3 bases: TGTGCCAGCAGTCACCATCCGGGACAGCGGAACTATGGCTACACCTTC. It is translated as CASSHHPGQRNYGYTF.

The chain employs TRBV29-1 and TRBJ1-4; D possibly corresponds to TRBD1 (5 bases). Germline V gives CDR1 SQVTM, CDR2 ANQGSEA. This CDR3 has 13 residues. Deletions cut 2 bases from V and 7 bases from J, with 11 bases between. The CDR3 region is CSVETGVGEKLFF. The CDR3 coding sequence is TGCAGCGTTGAAACGGGGGTTGGTGAAAAACTGTTTTTT. Drawing the rest from reference TRBV29-1 and TRBJ1-4, the complete variable domain is SAVISQKPSRDICQRGTSLTIQCQVDSQVTMMFWYRQQPGQSLTLIATANQGSEATYESGFVIDKFPISRPNLTFSTLTVSNMSPEDSSIYLCSVETGVGEKLFFGSGTQLSVL.

V usage is TRBV28 and J usage is TRBJ2-1; D unresolved. Germline assignment: CDR1 MDHEN and CDR2 SYDVKM. CDR3 length: 12 residues. With 3 bases removed from V and 9 bases from J, the gap between germline ends came to 9 bases. This CDR3 reads CASSFFAPEQFF. The CDR3 DNA follows: TGTGCCAGCAGTTTTTTTGCGCCTGAGCAGTTCTTC.

This rearrangement joins TRBV2 to TRBJ1-4; D is possibly TRBD1 (5 bases). This CDR3 is 14 amino acids long. V gave up 5 bases and J gave up 8 bases, with 15 bases separating them. The V gene's germline CDR1 is SNHLY and CDR2 FYNNEI. CDR3 nucleotide sequence: TGTGCCAGCAGTTTCCAGGGTATGTGGGAAAAACTGTTTTTT. It encodes CASSFQGMWEKLFF. Using reference TRBV2 and TRBJ1-4 for the parts outside the CDR3, the full variable domain is EPEVTQTPSHQVTQMGQEVILRCVPISNHLYFYWYRQILGQKVEFLVSFYNNEISEKSEIFDDQFSVERPDGSNFTLKIRSTKLEDSAMYFCASSFQGMWEKLFFGSGTQLSVL.

The rearrangement uses TRBV2 and TRBJ2-7, with TRBD2 matching over 7 bases. CDR1 and CDR2 from the germline V gene are SNHLY and FYNNEI. Trimming took 5 bases from V and 4 from J; bases not matched to a gene: 2. This CDR3 has 12 residues. CDR3 coding DNA: TGTGCCAGCAGTCGGCGGGAGTACGAGCAGTACTTC. Its protein product is CASSRREYEQYF.

The gene calls are TRBV7-9 and TRBJ2-5; perhaps TRBD1 as D (6 bases). Germline V gene sequence: CDR1 SEHNR, CDR2 FQNEAQ (reference sequence). The CDR3 consists of 15 residues. Trimming shortened V by 1 base and J by 1 base, and 10 bases separated the two germline ends. CDR3 bases: TGTGCCAGCAGCTTAGAACAGGGATCCCAAGAGACCCAGTACTTC. Protein sequence: CASSLEQGSQETQYF.

The genes are TRBV5-1 and TRBJ2-5; 10 bases are shared with TRBD1. Matching the DNA end better, TRBJ2-7 makes the J call doubtful. The CDR3 sequence is 17 residues long. Germline CDR1 reads SGHRS; CDR2 reads YFSETQ. The DNA of the CDR3 is TGCGCCAGCAGCCTAGAAACCCGGGACAGGGGACTATACGAGCAGTACTTC. This translates into CASSLETRDRGLYEQYF.

The CDR3 loop reads CASSRTSEDGELFF. CDR3 coding DNA: TGTGCCAGCTCACGGACTAGCGAGGACGGGGAGCTGTTTTTT. This chain uses TRBV18 with TRBJ2-2; 9 bases align to TRBD2. The germline gives CDR1 KGHSH, CDR2 LQKENI. The length of the CDR3 is 14 residues. V shed 4 bases, J shed 7 bases, and the junction held 4 bases outside the gene matches.

This clone was observed a few times. V gene TRBV9 combines with J gene TRBJ2-2, with a possible D match to TRBD1 (6 bases). The CDR3 has 15 residues. In germline, CDR1 is SGDLS, CDR2 YYNGEE. V was shortened by 0 bases and J by 2 bases, with 8 bases between the two germline ends. CDR3: CASSVGTVNTGELFF. The CDR3 DNA is TGTGCCAGCAGCGTAGGGACAGTAAACACCGGGGAGCTGTTTTTT.

This chain links TRBV19 with TRBJ2-3, with D tentatively TRBD2 (7 bases). CDR1 and CDR2 (germline): LNHDA, SQIVND (reference sequence). The CDR3 contains 15 residues. V lost 11 bases to trimming and J lost 4 bases, with 22 bases between them. The DNA for the CDR3 is TGTGCCGGCTCAAGTGAGGGGGAGGGCGCAGATACGCAGTATTTT. Protein sequence: CAGSSEGEGADTQYF.

This clone was counted between two and nine times. The chain uses TRBV4-1 and TRBJ2-5; D not resolved. The CDR3 sequence is 15 residues long. Germline V lookup: CDR1 MGHRA, CDR2 YSYEKL. The germline V and J ends were trimmed by 0 bases and 5 bases, with 13 bases remaining between them. Written as DNA, the CDR3 is TGCGCCAGCAGCCAAGAGACGTCCCTGGAGGAGACCCAGTACTTC. Its protein product is CASSQETSLEETQYF.

Written as DNA, the CDR3 is TGTGCCAGCAACCTCGGACAGGGGTCGAGTCAGCCCCAGCATTTT. This sequence encodes CASNLGQGSSQPQHF. The V gene is TRBV2, the J gene TRBJ1-5; 9 bases match TRBD1. Germline CDR1 is SNHLY and CDR2 is FYNNEI. After removal of 7 bases from V and 6 bases from J, the junction contained 10 bases not matched to a gene. This CDR3 is 15 amino acids long. The variable domain in full, with the rest retrieved from reference TRBV2 and TRBJ1-5, is EPEVTQTPSHQVTQMGQEVILRCVPISNHLYFYWYRQILGQKVEFLVSFYNNEISEKSEIFDDQFSVERPDGSNFTLKIRSTKLEDSAMYFCASNLGQGSSQPQHFGDGTRLSIL.

This clone has just one count. The chain links TRBV6-4 to TRBJ1-5, with TRBD1 as a possible D gene (5 bases). This CDR3 has 13 amino acids. Trimming left V 8 bases short and J 2 bases short, with 10 bases between. Germline CDR1 MRHNA, CDR2 SNTAGT. This CDR3 reads CASGPGGNQPQHF. The CDR3 DNA sequence: TGTGCCAGCGGGCCGGGGGGCAATCAGCCCCAGCATTTT.

This chain uses TRBV11-1 with TRBJ1-1; D is unresolved. CDR1 and CDR2 from the germline V gene are SGHAT and FQDESV (reference sequence). The CDR3 is 13 residues long. The V gene lost 2 bases and the J gene lost 2 bases, with 6 bases spanning the gap. The CDR3 region is CASSLQFNTEAFF. The CDR3 nucleotides read TGTGCCAGCAGCTTACAGTTTAACACTGAAGCTTTCTTT. The variable domain in full, with the rest retrieved from reference TRBV11-1 and TRBJ1-1, is EAEVAQSPRYKITEKSQAVAFWCDPISGHATLYWYRQILGQGPELLVQFQDESVVDDSQLPKDRFSAERLKGVDSTLKIQPAELGDSAMYLCASSLQFNTEAFFGQGTRLTVV.

To note about this clone: This CDR3 is also generated by other DNA sequences in the sample. The chain uses TRBV27 and TRBJ2-7; 7 bases are a match to TRBD2. There are 15 residues in the CDR3. Germline trimming cut 5 bases from V and 1 base from J; bases unmatched to any gene: 8. In germline, CDR1 is MNHEY, CDR2 SMNVEV (reference sequence). CDR3 nucleotides: TGTGCCAGCAGTCTCTCCGGGAGGTCATCCTACGAGCAGTACTTC. Amino acid sequence: CASSLSGRSSYEQYF.